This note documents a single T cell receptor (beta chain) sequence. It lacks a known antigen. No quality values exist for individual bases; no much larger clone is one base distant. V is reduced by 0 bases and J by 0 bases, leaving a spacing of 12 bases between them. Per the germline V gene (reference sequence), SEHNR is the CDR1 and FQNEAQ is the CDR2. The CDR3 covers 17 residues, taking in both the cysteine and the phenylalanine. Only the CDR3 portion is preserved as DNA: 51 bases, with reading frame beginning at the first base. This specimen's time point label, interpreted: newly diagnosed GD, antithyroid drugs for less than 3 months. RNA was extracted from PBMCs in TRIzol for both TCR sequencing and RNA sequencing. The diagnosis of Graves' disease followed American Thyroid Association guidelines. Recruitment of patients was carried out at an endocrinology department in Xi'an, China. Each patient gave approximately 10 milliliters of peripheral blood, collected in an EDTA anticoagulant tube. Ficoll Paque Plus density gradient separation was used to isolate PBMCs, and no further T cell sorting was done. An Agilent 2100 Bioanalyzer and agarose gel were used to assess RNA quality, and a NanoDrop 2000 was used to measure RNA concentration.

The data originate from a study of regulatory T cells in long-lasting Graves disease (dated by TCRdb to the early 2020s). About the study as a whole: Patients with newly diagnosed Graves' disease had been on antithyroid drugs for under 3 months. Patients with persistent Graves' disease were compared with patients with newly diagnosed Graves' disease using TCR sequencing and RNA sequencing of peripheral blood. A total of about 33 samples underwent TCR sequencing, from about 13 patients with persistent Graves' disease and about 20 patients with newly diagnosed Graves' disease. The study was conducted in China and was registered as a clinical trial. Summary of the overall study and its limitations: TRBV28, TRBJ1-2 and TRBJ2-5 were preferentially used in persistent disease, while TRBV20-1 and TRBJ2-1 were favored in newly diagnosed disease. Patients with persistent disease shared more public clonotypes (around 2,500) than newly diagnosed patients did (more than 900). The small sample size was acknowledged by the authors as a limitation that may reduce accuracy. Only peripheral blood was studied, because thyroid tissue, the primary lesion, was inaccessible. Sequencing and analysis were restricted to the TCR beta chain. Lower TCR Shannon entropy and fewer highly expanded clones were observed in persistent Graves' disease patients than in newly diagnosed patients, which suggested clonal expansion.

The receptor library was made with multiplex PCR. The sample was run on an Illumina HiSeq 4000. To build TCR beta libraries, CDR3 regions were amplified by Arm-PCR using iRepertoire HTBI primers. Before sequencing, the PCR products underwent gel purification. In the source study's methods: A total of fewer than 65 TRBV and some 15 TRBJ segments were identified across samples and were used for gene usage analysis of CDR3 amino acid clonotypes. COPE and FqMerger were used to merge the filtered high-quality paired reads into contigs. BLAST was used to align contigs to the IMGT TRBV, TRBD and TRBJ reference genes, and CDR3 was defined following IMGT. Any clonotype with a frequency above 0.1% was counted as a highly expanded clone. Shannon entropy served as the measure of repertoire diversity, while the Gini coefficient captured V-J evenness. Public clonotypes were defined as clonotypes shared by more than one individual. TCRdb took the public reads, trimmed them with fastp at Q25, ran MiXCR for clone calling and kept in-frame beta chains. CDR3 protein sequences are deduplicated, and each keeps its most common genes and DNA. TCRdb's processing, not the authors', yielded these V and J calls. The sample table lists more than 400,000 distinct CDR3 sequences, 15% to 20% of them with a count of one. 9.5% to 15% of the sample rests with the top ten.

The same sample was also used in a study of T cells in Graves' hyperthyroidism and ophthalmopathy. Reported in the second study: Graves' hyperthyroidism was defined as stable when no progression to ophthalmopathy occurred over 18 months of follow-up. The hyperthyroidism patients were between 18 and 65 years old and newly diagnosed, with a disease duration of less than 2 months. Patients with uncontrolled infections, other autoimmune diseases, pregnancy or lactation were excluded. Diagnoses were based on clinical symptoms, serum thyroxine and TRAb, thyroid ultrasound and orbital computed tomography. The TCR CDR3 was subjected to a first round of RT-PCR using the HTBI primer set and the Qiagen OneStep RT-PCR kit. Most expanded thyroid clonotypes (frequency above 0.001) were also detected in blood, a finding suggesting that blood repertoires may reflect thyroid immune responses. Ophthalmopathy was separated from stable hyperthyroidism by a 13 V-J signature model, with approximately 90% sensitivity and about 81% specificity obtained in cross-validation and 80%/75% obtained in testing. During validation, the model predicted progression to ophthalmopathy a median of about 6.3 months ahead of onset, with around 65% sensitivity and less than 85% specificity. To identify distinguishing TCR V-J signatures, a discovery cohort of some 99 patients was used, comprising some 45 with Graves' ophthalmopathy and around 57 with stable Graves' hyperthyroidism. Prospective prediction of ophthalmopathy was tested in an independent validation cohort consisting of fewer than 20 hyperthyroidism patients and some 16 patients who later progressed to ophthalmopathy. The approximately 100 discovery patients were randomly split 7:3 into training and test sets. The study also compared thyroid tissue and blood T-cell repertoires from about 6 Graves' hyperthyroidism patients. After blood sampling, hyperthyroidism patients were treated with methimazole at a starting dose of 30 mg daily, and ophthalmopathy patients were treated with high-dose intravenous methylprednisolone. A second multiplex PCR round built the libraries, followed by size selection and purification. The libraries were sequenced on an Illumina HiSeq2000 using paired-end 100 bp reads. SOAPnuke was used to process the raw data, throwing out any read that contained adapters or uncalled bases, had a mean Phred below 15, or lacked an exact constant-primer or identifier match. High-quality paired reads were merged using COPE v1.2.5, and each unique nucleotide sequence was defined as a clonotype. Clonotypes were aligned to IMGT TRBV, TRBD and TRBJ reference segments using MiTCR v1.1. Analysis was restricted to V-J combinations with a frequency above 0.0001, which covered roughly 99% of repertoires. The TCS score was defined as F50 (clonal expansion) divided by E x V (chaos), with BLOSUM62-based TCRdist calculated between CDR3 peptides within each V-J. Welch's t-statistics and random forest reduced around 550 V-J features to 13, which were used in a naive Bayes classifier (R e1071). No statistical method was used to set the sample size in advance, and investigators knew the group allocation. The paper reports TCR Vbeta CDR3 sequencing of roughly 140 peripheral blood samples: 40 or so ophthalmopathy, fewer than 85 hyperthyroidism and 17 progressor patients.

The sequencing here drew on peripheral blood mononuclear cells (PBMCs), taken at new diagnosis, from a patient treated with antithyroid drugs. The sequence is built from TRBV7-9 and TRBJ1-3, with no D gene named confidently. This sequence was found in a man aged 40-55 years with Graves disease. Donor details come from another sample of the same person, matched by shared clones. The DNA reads TGTGCCAGCAGCTTAGCGATGGCCGGGCGCTCTGGAAACACCATATATTTT. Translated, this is CASSLAMAGRSGNTIYF.